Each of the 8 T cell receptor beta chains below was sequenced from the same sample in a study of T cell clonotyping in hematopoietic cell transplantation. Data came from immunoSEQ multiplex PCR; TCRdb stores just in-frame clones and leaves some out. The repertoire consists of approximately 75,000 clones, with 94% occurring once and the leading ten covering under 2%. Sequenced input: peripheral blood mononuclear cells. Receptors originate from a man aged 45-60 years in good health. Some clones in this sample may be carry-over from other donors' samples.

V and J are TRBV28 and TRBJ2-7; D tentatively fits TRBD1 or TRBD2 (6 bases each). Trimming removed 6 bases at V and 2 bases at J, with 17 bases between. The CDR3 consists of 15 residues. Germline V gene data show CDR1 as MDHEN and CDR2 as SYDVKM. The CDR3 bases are TGTGCCAGCAGCAAAAGGGGGGTGGGGACCTACGAGCAGTACTTC. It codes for CASSKRGVGTYEQYF.

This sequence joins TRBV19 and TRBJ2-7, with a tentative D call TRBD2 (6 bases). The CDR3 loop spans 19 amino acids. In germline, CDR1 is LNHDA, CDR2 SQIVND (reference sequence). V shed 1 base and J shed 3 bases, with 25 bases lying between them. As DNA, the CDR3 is TGTGCCAGTAGTATAGGGGCCAAGGACTACGCAACCCACTACTACGAGCAGTACTTC. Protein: CASSIGAKDYATHYYEQYF.

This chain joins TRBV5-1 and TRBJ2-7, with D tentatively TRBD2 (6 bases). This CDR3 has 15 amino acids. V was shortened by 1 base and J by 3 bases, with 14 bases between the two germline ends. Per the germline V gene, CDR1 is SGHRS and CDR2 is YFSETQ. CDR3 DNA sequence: TGCGCCAGCAGCTTGATAGAGAGGCGGGGCTACGAGCAGTACTTC. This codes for CASSLIERRGYEQYF.

CDR3 sequence reads: CASSVEEGWNQKLFF. CDR3 DNA: TGTGCCAGCAGCGTAGAAGAAGGGTGGAATCAAAAACTGTTTTTT. This chain links TRBV9 with TRBJ1-4; D gene unclear. The V gene lost 0 bases and the J gene lost 9 bases, with 15 bases spanning the gap. This CDR3 comprises 15 residues. The germline CDR1 and CDR2 sequences are SGDLS and YYNGEE.

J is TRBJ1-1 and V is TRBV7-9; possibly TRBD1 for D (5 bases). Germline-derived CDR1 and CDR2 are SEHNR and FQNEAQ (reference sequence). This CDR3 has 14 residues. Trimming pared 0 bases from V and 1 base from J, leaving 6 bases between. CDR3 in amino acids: CASSLAQGNTEAFF. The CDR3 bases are TGTGCCAGCAGCTTAGCTCAGGGGAACACTGAAGCTTTCTTT.

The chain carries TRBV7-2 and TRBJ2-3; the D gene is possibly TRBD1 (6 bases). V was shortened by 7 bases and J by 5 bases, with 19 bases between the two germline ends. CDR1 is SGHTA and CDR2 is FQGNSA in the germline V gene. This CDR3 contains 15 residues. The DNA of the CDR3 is TGTGCCAGCATCGAGTCCAGGGGCGCGGTAGATACGCAGTATTTT. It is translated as CASIESRGAVDTQYF.

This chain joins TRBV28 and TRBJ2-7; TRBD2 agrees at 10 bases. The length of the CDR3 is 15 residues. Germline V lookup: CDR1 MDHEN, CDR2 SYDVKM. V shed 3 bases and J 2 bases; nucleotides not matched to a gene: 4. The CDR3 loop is CASSFALAGTYEQYF. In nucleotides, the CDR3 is TGTGCCAGCAGTTTCGCACTAGCGGGGACCTACGAGCAGTACTTC. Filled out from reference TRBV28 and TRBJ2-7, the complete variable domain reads DVKVTQSSRYLVKRTGEKVFLECVQDMDHENMFWYRQDPGLGLRLIYFSYDVKMKEKGDIPEGYSVSREKKERFSLILESASTNQTSMYLCASSFALAGTYEQYFGPGTRLTVT.

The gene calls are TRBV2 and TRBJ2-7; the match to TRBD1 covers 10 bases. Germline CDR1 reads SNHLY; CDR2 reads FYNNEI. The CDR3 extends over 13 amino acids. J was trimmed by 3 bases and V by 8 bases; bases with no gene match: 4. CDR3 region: CASEGTGDYEQYF. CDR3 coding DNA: TGTGCCAGCGAGGGGACAGGGGACTACGAGCAGTACTTC.